This T cell receptor beta chain was recovered during a study of blood T cell repertoires in COVID-19. About the research overall: From T cells, B-cell-depleted T cells, or PBMCs came the material, which was cDNA or gDNA.

Per the authors' pipeline: Amplification of reference gene primers was used by the study to estimate nucleated cell counts. Method: immunoSEQ multiplex PCR; TCRdb's copy keeps in-frame clones and lacks some. The V and J calls and clone size come from that table; D and trimming were worked out from the DNA. The sample yields some 300,000 clones, approximately 90% seen once. Living in under 30 US areas, the participants were between 18 and 89 years of age. Assignment of participants to cohorts was predicated upon participant-reported clinical history. CDR1 is KGHSH and CDR2 is LQKENI in the germline V gene. The CDR3 consists of 17 residues. With 3 bases removed from V and 0 bases from J, the gap between germline ends came to 17 bases.

The chain uses TRBV18 and TRBJ1-1; D might be TRBD1 (6 bases). The sample was PBMCs or T cells enriched from blood (not recorded which). This clonotype was obtained from a woman aged 55-69 years in a cohort exposed to, infected with or recovered from COVID-19 (not recorded which). CDR3 sequence: CASSPTGGGHMNTEAFF. The CDR3 DNA sequence: TGTGCCAGCTCACCGACTGGGGGGGGGCATATGAACACTGAAGCTTTCTTT.